These 2 T cell receptor beta chains were all obtained from the same sample, sequenced in a study of cytomegalovirus exposure and HLA in healthy donors. Generated by immunoSEQ multiplex PCR, the TCRdb table keeps only in-frame clones and is missing some. In the table there are some 250,000 clones, 90% of which are singletons. Sequencing used PBMCs. Receptor source: a woman between 18 and 29 years old in good health and CMV-seronegative.

The V call is TRBV7-9, the J call TRBJ2-5; no firm D call. This CDR3 is built from 14 residues. Germline CDR1 and CDR2: SEHNR and FQNEAQ (reference sequence). The ends were cut back, 7 bases at V and 0 bases at J, with 12 bases in the middle. The CDR3 protein is CASNSKSDQETQYF. Here the CDR3 DNA reads TGTGCCAGCAATTCTAAAAGCGACCAAGAGACCCAGTACTTC.

V gene TRBV19 combines with J gene TRBJ2-1, with D perhaps TRBD2 (6 bases). In germline, CDR1 is LNHDA, CDR2 SQIVND (reference sequence). The CDR3 sequence is 12 residues long. Trimming left V 6 bases short and J 10 bases short, with 13 bases between. The CDR3 loop reads CASSHPAGEQFF. CDR3 nucleotide sequence: TGTGCCAGTAGCCACCCGGCGGGAGAGCAGTTCTTC.